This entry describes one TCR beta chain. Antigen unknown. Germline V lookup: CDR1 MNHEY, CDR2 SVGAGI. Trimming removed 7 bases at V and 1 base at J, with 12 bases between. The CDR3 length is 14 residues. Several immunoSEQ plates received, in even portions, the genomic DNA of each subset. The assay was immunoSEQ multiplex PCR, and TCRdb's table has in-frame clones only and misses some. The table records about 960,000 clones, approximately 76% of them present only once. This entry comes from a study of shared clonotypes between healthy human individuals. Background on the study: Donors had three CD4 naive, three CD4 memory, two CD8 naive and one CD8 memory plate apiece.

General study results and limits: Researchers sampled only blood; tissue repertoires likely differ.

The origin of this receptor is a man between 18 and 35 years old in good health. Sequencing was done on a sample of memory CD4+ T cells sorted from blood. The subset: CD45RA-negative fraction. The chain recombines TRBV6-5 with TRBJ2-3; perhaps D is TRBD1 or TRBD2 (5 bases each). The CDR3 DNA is TGTGCCAGCATCGACCGAGGGGGCACAGATACGCAGTATTTT. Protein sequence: CASIDRGGTDTQYF.